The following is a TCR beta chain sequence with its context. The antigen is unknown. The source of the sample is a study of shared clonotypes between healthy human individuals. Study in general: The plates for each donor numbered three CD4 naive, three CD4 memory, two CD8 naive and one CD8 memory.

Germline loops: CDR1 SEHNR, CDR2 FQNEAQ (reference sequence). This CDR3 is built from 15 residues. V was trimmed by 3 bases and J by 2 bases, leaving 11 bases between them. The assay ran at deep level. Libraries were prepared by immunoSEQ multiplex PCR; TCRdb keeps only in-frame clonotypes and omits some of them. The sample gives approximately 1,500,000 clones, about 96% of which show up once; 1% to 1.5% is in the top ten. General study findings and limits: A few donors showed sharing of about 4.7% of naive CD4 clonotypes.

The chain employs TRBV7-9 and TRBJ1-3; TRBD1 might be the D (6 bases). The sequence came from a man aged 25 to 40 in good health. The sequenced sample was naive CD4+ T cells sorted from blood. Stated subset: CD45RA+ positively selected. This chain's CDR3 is CASSFGGLAGNTIYF. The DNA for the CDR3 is TGTGCCAGCAGCTTTGGGGGGCTGGCTGGAAACACCATATATTTT.